The rows below give T cell receptor beta chains drawn from one sample of a study of control samples from healthy donors and cancer patients. Some clones are missing from TCRdb's copy, which holds only in-frame ones; the method was immunoSEQ multiplex PCR. The sample comprises 35,000 to 50,000 clones, 83% of which are singletons, and about 50% rests with the top ten. The specimen sequenced was blood. These receptors originate from a man aged 60-69 years in good health. Both conserved end residues are part of each CDR3. Fields, in order: CDR3 length, J gene, D gene, clone size, V gene, CDR3 DNA, CDR3 protein. D genes are given only for firm matches. Size is stated for part of the rows, as once, few or many counts, or as a class when the clone is expanded.

CDR3 length: 15; J gene: TRBJ1-5; D gene: NA; clone size: NA; V gene: TRBV6-2/TRBV6-3; CDR3 DNA: TGTGCCAGCAGTGACATGGGGGCTAGCAATCAGCCCCAGCATTTT; CDR3 protein: CASSDMGASNQPQHF
CDR3 length: 14; J gene: TRBJ1-2; D gene: TRBD1; clone size: NA; V gene: TRBV4-3; CDR3 DNA: TGCGCCAGCAGCCAAGGGGACAGGAACTATGGCTACACCTTC; CDR3 protein: CASSQGDRNYGYTF
CDR3 length: 14; J gene: TRBJ2-2; D gene: NA; clone size: NA; V gene: TRBV5-4; CDR3 DNA: TGTGCCAGCAGCTTACAGACAGGCACCGGGGAGCTGTTTTTT; CDR3 protein: CASSLQTGTGELFF
CDR3 length: 14; J gene: TRBJ2-1; D gene: NA; clone size: NA; V gene: TRBV15; CDR3 DNA: TGTGCCACCAGGTGGAGCCAAAGCCACAATGAGCAGTTCTTC; CDR3 protein: CATRWSQSHNEQFF
CDR3 length: 16; J gene: TRBJ2-2; D gene: NA; clone size: NA; V gene: TRBV24-1; CDR3 DNA: TGTGCCACCAGTGATTCTGTTCCCGGGTCCACCGGGGAGCTGTTTTTT; CDR3 protein: CATSDSVPGSTGELFF
CDR3 length: 16; J gene: TRBJ2-2; D gene: NA; clone size: NA; V gene: TRBV7-2; CDR3 DNA: TGTGCCAGCAGACCCTCCGCGGGGAGATCCGCCGGGGAGCTGTTTTTT; CDR3 protein: CASRPSAGRSAGELFF
CDR3 length: 14; J gene: TRBJ2-3; D gene: TRBD1; clone size: few; V gene: TRBV6-2/TRBV6-3; CDR3 DNA: TGTGCCAGCAGTTACTCCGAGGCCACAGGGGCTTTGGATTTT; CDR3 protein: CASSYSEATGALDF
CDR3 length: 14; J gene: TRBJ1-2; D gene: TRBD1; clone size: NA; V gene: TRBV10-3; CDR3 DNA: TGTGCCACCGCAGGGACAGGGTACTCCTATGGCTACACCTTC; CDR3 protein: CATAGTGYSYGYTF
CDR3 length: 16; J gene: TRBJ2-3; D gene: NA; clone size: NA; V gene: TRBV4-3; CDR3 DNA: TGCGCCAGCAGCCAAGGCATTAAAACGAGGGGAGATACGCAGTATTTT; CDR3 protein: CASSQGIKTRGDTQYF
CDR3 length: 14; J gene: TRBJ2-7; D gene: NA; clone size: NA; V gene: TRBV19; CDR3 DNA: TGTGCCAGTAGTTTCTCCCGGGGCCCCTACGAGCAGTACTTC; CDR3 protein: CASSFSRGPYEQYF
CDR3 length: 15; J gene: TRBJ2-1; D gene: NA; clone size: NA; V gene: TRBV6-2/TRBV6-3; CDR3 DNA: TGTGCCAGCAGTTACCCCCCGGGACTCAACAATGAGCAGTTCTTC; CDR3 protein: CASSYPPGLNNEQFF
CDR3 length: 15; J gene: TRBJ2-7; D gene: TRBD1; clone size: NA; V gene: TRBV7-9; CDR3 DNA: TGTGCCAGCAGTCGAGGACAGGGGGCATCCTACGAGCAGTACTTC; CDR3 protein: CASSRGQGASYEQYF
CDR3 length: 11; J gene: TRBJ1-2; D gene: NA; clone size: NA; V gene: TRBV30; CDR3 DNA: TGTGCCTGGAGTGATAACTATGGCTACACCTTC; CDR3 protein: CAWSDNYGYTF
CDR3 length: 15; J gene: TRBJ1-5; D gene: NA; clone size: NA; V gene: TRBV3-1/TRBV3-2; CDR3 DNA: TGTGCCAGCAGCCCACAGACGGGACCGTATCAGCCCCAGCATTTT; CDR3 protein: CASSPQTGPYQPQHF
CDR3 length: 17; J gene: TRBJ1-1; D gene: NA; clone size: NA; V gene: TRBV28; CDR3 DNA: TGTGCCAGCAGTTTGGTACAGGGCGAAGGTCGGAACACTGAAGCTTTCTTT; CDR3 protein: CASSLVQGEGRNTEAFF
CDR3 length: 15; J gene: TRBJ1-2; D gene: NA; clone size: NA; V gene: TRBV27; CDR3 DNA: TGTGCCAGCAGTAAGGTGACGGAGACTAACTATGGCTACACCTTC; CDR3 protein: CASSKVTETNYGYTF
CDR3 length: 13; J gene: TRBJ1-4; D gene: NA; clone size: NA; V gene: TRBV5-6; CDR3 DNA: TGTGCCAGCAGCTTCTCCCAGAATGAAAAACTGTTTTTT; CDR3 protein: CASSFSQNEKLFF
CDR3 length: 11; J gene: TRBJ2-7; D gene: NA; clone size: NA; V gene: TRBV6-2/TRBV6-3; CDR3 DNA: TGTGCCAGCAGCGACTCCTACGAGCAGTACTTC; CDR3 protein: CASSDSYEQYF
CDR3 length: 15; J gene: TRBJ1-5; D gene: NA; clone size: NA; V gene: TRBV15; CDR3 DNA: TGTGCCACCAGCAGAGATATGGGCCGCAATCAGCCCCAGCATTTT; CDR3 protein: CATSRDMGRNQPQHF
CDR3 length: 15; J gene: TRBJ1-4; D gene: NA; clone size: NA; V gene: TRBV9; CDR3 DNA: TGTGCCAGCAGCGTCGGGGTGGGCGGACCTGAAAAACTGTTTTTT; CDR3 protein: CASSVGVGGPEKLFF
CDR3 length: 12; J gene: TRBJ2-5; D gene: NA; clone size: NA; V gene: TRBV6-5; CDR3 DNA: TGTGCCAGCAGTTCCCTAGGGGAGACCCAGTACTTC; CDR3 protein: CASSSLGETQYF
CDR3 length: 13; J gene: TRBJ1-2; D gene: TRBD1; clone size: NA; V gene: TRBV28; CDR3 DNA: TGTGCCAGCAGTCCCGCGACAGGGGATGGCTACACCTTC; CDR3 protein: CASSPATGDGYTF
CDR3 length: 15; J gene: TRBJ2-3; D gene: NA; clone size: NA; V gene: TRBV5-4; CDR3 DNA: TGTGCCAGCAGTCCGGGACTCCCCCGGGCAGATACGCAGTATTTT; CDR3 protein: CASSPGLPRADTQYF
CDR3 length: 14; J gene: TRBJ1-2; D gene: TRBD1; clone size: NA; V gene: TRBV28; CDR3 DNA: TGTGCCAGCAGTTTATCCGGGACAGCCTATGGCTACACCTTC; CDR3 protein: CASSLSGTAYGYTF
CDR3 length: 13; J gene: TRBJ1-2; D gene: NA; clone size: NA; V gene: TRBV30; CDR3 DNA: TGTGCCTGGATGGGCAGGGATAACTATGGCTACACCTTC; CDR3 protein: CAWMGRDNYGYTF